Below are 13 T cell receptor beta chains sequenced from a single sample in a study of blood T cells in healthy people across ages. A second PCR, run for roughly 7 to 11 cycles, used a sample-barcoded 5' primer plus a J-beta primer mix. A single record per CDR3 protein comes from TCRdb applying MiXCR to the 5' RACE reads. The table lists about 680,000 distinct CDR3 sequences, approximately 49% of them singletons, with around 32% in the top ten. Sequencing was done on a sample of blood. All receptors derive from a woman in her fifties or sixties in good health.

The rearrangement links TRBV11-2 to TRBJ2-3, with 7 bases that match TRBD1. Germline CDR1 and CDR2: SGHAT and FQNNGV. The CDR3 sequence is 15 residues long. With V trimmed by 3 bases and J by 0 bases, 3 bases remained unmatched. CDR3 in amino acids: CASSFTQGSTDTQYF. The CDR3 DNA reads as TGTGCCAGCAGCTTTACACAGGGGAGCACAGATACGCAGTATTTT.

There are a few counts of this clonotype. The chain is built from TRBV13 and TRBJ1-4; no clear D. This CDR3 has 16 amino acids. The ends were cut back, 4 bases at V and 0 bases at J, with 12 bases in the middle. Per the germline V gene, CDR1 is PRHDT and CDR2 is FYEKMQ (reference sequence). CDR3 nucleotides: TGTGCCAGCAGCTGGAAAGCGACTGCAACTAATGAAAAACTGTTTTTT. It is translated as CASSWKATATNEKLFF.

This clonotype was seen more than once but under ten times. One junction end does not reproduce the germline sequence, and a read error may be involved. The rearrangement links TRBV7-3 to TRBJ2-2; D may correspond to TRBD1 or TRBD2 (7 bases each). Germline loops: CDR1 SGHTA, CDR2 FQGTGA. This CDR3 spans 14 amino acids. CDR3 DNA: TGTGCCAGTAGCTACTCAGGGGGGGCCGGGGAGCTGTTTTTT. Protein product: CASSYSGGAGELFF.

This clonotype was counted a single time. The V call is TRBV2, the J call TRBJ2-2, with D unresolved. Per the germline V gene, CDR1 is SNHLY and CDR2 is FYNNEI. The V gene lost 6 bases and the J gene lost 3 bases, with 5 bases spanning the gap. The CDR3 is 12 residues long. CDR3 nucleotides: TGTGCCAGCAGGCTGGACACCGGGGAGCTGTTTTTT. Its translation is CASRLDTGELFF. The complete variable domain, with remaining parts taken from reference TRBV2 and TRBJ2-2, reads EPEVTQTPSHQVTQMGQEVILRCVPISNHLYFYWYRQILGQKVEFLVSFYNNEISEKSEIFDDQFSVERPDGSNFTLKIRSTKLEDSAMYFCASRLDTGELFFGEGSRLTVL.

Ten or more counts support this clonotype. The chain couples TRBV4-3 to TRBJ2-1; D ambiguous. V gave up 0 bases and J gave up 6 bases, with 9 bases separating them. The CDR3 consists of 14 residues. Germline assignment: CDR1 LGHNA and CDR2 YSLEER. The CDR3: CASSQDLAANEQFF. DNA for the CDR3: TGCGCCAGCAGCCAAGATCTCGCTGCCAATGAGCAGTTCTTC.

The V call is TRBV28, the J call TRBJ1-5, with a weak D call TRBD1 (5 bases). V was pared by 4 bases and J by 11 bases, with 15 bases between. This CDR3 spans 13 amino acids. Germline CDR1 reads MDHEN; CDR2 reads SYDVKM. The CDR3 is CASSSAGTMTQHF. The CDR3 DNA sequence: TGTGCCAGCAGTTCTGCAGGGACTATGACCCAGCATTTT.

CDR3 coding DNA: TGCAGTGCAGGACAGGGTTTTAATGAAAAACTGTTTTTT. It encodes CSAGQGFNEKLFF. This chain joins TRBV20-1 and TRBJ1-4; 8 bases line up with TRBD1. In germline, CDR1 is DFQATT, CDR2 SNEGSKA (reference sequence). The junction had 4 bases not matched to a gene; V was cut back by 6 bases and J by 4 bases. The CDR3 sequence is 13 residues long.

V usage is TRBV6-1 and J usage is TRBJ1-1, with D hard to call. The CDR3 contains 12 residues. V lost 2 bases, J lost 3 bases, and 4 bases lay in between. In germline, CDR1 is MNHNS, CDR2 SASEGT. The CDR3 region is CASSERYTEAFF. The DNA for the CDR3 is TGTGCCAGCAGTGAACGGTACACTGAAGCTTTCTTT.

The chain uses TRBV15 and TRBJ2-1; weak D call: TRBD2 (5 bases). Per germline, CDR1 LNHNV and CDR2 YYDKDF (reference sequence). The CDR3 is 14 residues long. The V end lost 0 bases, the J end lost 8 bases, and 11 bases lay between the germline ends. The CDR3, as DNA: TGTGCCACCAGCAGAGACCACGCCGGGGATGAGCAGTTCTTC. Protein sequence: CATSRDHAGDEQFF.

The V and J genes are TRBV3-1 and TRBJ1-2; D might be TRBD1 (5 bases). The CDR3 sequence is 16 residues long. The ends were cut back, 0 bases at V and 4 bases at J, with 15 bases in the middle. Per the germline V gene, CDR1 is LGHDT and CDR2 is YNNKEL (reference sequence). In DNA form, the CDR3 reads TGTGCCAGCAGCCAAGACCATCAGGGTGGAGGCTATGGCTACACCTTC. Translation: CASSQDHQGGGYGYTF.

This rearrangement joins TRBV10-3 to TRBJ1-3; D gene ambiguous. The CDR3 is 15 residues long. The V gene's germline CDR1 is ENHRY and CDR2 SYGVKD. V dropped 3 bases and J dropped 2 bases, with 11 bases sitting between them. The CDR3 DNA reads TGTGCCATCAGTGAAAAACAGCGTGCTGGAAACACCATATATTTT. Its translation is CAISEKQRAGNTIYF.

Ten or more counts support this clonotype. The chain has TRBV29-1 and TRBJ2-7; weak D call: TRBD1 (5 bases). V was clipped by 2 bases and J by 6 bases, with 8 bases between them. This CDR3 spans 11 amino acids. In germline, CDR1 is SQVTM, CDR2 ANQGSEA. The CDR3, as DNA: TGCAGCGTTGAACTAAGGGGCGAGCAGTACTTC. Its translation: CSVELRGEQYF.

Points on this clonotype: An end of the junction does not agree with germline; a read error may underlie this. The chain recombines TRBV4-3 with TRBJ2-1; 13 nucleotides match TRBD2. CDR1 and CDR2 (germline): LGHNA, YSLEER. This CDR3 has 20 amino acids. CDR3 sequence reads: CASSKDPTSGGISSYNEQFF. CDR3 DNA sequence: TGCGCCAGCAGCAAAGACCCGACTAGCGGGGGGATTAGCTCCTACAATGAGCAGTTCTTC.